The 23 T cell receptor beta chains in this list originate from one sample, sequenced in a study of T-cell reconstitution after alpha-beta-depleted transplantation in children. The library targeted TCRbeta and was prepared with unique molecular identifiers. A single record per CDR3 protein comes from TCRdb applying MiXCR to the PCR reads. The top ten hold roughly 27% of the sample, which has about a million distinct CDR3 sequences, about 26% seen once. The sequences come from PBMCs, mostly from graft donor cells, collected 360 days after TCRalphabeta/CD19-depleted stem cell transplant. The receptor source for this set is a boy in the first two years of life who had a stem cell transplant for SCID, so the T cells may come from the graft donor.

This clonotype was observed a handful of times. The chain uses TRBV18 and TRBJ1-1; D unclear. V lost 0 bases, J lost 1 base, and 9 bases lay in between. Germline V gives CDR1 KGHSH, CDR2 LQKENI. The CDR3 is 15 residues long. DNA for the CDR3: TGTGCCAGCTCACCACCGGTGAACAGGAACACTGAAGCTTTCTTT. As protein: CASSPPVNRNTEAFF.

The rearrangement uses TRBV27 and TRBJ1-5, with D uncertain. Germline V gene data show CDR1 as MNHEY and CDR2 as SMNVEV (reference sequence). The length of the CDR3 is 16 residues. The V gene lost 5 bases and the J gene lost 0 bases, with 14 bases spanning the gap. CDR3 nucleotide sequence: TGTGCCAGCAGTCCCCAGTTGGGTTATAGCAATCAGCCCCAGCATTTT. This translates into CASSPQLGYSNQPQHF.

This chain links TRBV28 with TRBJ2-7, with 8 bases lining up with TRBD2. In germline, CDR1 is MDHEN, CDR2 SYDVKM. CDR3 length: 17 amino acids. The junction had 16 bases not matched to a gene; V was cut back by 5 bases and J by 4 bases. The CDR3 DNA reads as TGTGCCAGCAGTCGAGGCCGTCGGCGGGGGGCTGTATACGAGCAGTACTTC. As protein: CASSRGRRRGAVYEQYF. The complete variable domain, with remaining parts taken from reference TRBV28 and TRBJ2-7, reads DVKVTQSSRYLVKRTGEKVFLECVQDMDHENMFWYRQDPGLGLRLIYFSYDVKMKEKGDIPEGYSVSREKKERFSLILESASTNQTSMYLCASSRGRRRGAVYEQYFGPGTRLTVT.

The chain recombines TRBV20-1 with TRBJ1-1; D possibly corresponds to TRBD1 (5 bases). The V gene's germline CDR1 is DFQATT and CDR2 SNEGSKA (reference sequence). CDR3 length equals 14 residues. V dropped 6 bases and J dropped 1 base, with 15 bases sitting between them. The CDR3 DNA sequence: TGCAGTGCCGGACTGGACACACGGAACACTGAAGCTTTCTTT. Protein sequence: CSAGLDTRNTEAFF.

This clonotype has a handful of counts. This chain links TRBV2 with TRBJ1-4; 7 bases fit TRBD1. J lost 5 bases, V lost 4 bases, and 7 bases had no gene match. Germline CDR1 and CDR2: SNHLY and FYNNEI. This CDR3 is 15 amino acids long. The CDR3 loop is CASSAEGARNEKLFF. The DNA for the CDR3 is TGTGCCAGCAGTGCGGAGGGGGCGCGAAATGAAAAACTGTTTTTT.

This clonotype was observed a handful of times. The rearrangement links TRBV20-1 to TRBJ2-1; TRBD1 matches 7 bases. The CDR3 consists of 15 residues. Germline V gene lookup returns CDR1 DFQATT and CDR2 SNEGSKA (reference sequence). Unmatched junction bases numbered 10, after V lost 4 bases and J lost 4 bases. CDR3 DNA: TGCAGTGCTACCAACCCGGGACAGCGTTACAATGAGCAGTTCTTC. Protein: CSATNPGQRYNEQFF.

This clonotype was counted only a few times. The CDR3 sequence: CASSQSTGDYGYTF. The CDR3 nucleotides read TGCGCCAGCAGCCAGTCGACAGGGGACTATGGCTACACCTTC. The V call is TRBV4-1, the J call TRBJ1-2, with 8 nucleotides matching TRBD1. V lost 3 bases, J lost 3 bases, and 3 bases stayed unmatched. There are 14 residues in the CDR3. Germline V CDR1 and CDR2: MGHRA, YSYEKL.

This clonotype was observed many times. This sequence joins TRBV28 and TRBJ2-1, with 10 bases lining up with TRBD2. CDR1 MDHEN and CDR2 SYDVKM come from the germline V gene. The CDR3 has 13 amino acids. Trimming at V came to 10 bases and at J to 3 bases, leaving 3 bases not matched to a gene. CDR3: CATGTSDYNEQFF. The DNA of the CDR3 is TGTGCCACCGGGACTAGCGACTACAATGAGCAGTTCTTC.

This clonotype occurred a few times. The CDR3 sequence is CSVGGMNTEAFF. The CDR3 bases are TGCAGCGTGGGGGGGATGAACACTGAAGCTTTCTTT. The genes are TRBV29-1 and TRBJ1-1; possible D gene TRBD1, 5 bases. Germline values: CDR1 SQVTM, CDR2 ANQGSEA. Trimming took 6 bases from V and 0 from J, leaving 8 bases between them. This CDR3 spans 12 amino acids.

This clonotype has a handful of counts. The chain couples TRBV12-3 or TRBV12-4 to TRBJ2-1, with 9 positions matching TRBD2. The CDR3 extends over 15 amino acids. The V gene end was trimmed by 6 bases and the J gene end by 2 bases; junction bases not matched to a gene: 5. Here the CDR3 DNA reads TGTGCCAGCAGGTCTGGGACTAGCCCCTACAATGAGCAGTTCTTC. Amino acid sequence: CASRSGTSPYNEQFF.

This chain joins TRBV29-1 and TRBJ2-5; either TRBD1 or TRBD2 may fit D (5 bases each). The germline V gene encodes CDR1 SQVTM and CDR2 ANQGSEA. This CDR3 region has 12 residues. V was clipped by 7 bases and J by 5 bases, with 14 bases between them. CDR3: CSALRGPETQYF. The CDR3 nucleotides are TGCAGCGCCCTGAGGGGTCCGGAGACCCAGTACTTC.

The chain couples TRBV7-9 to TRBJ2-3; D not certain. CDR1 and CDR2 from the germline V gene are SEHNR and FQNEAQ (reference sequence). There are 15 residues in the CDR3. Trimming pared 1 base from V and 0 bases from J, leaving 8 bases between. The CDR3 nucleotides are TGTGCCAGCAGCTTAGTTGCCTCTAGCACAGATACGCAGTATTTT. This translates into CASSLVASSTDTQYF.

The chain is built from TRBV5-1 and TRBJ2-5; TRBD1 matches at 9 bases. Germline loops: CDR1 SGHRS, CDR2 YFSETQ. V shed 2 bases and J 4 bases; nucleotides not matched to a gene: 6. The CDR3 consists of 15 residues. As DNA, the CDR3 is TGCGCCAGCAGCTTCCCGGGACAGGGTCGAGAGACCCAGTACTTC. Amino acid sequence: CASSFPGQGRETQYF. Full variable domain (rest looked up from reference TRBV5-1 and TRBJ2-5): KAGVTQTPRYLIKTRGQQVTLSCSPISGHRSVSWYQQTPGQGLQFLFEYFSETQRNKGNFPGRFSGRQFSNSRSEMNVSTLELGDSALYLCASSFPGQGRETQYFGPGTRLLVL.

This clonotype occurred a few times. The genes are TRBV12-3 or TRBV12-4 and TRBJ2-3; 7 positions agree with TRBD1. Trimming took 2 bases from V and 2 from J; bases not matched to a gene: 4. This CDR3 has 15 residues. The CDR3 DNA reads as TGTGCCAGCAGTTTATGGGGACAGATCACAGATACGCAGTATTTT. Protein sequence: CASSLWGQITDTQYF.

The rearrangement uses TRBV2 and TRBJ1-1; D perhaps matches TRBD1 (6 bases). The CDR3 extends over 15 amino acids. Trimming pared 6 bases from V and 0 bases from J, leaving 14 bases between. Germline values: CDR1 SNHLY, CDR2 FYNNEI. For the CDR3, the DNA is TGTGCCAGCAGATTACAGGGAATGGTGAACACTGAAGCTTTCTTT. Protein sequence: CASRLQGMVNTEAFF.

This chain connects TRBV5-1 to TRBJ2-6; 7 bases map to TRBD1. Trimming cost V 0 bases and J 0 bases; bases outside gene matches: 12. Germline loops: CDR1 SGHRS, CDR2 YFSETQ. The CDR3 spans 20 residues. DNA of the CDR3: TGCGCCAGCAGCTTGGCAGGAATAGGGGGCGCGACCTCTGGGGCCAACGTCCTGACTTTC. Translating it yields CASSLAGIGGATSGANVLTF.

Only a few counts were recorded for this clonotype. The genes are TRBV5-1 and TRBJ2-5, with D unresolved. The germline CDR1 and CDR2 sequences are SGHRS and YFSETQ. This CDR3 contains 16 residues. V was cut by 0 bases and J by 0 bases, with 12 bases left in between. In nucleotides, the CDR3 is TGCGCCAGCAGCTTGGGTCCTCCGGCCTACCAAGAGACCCAGTACTTC. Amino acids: CASSLGPPAYQETQYF.

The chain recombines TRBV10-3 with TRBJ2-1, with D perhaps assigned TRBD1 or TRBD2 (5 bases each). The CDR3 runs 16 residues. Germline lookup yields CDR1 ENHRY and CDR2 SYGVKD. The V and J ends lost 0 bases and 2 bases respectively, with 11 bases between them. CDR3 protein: CAISESGASAYNEQFF. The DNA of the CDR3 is TGTGCCATCAGTGAGTCCGGGGCCTCCGCCTACAATGAGCAGTTCTTC.

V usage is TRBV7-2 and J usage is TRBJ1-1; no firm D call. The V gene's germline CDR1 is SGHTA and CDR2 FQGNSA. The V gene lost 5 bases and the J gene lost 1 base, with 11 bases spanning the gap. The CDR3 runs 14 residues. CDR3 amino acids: CASSPLWENTEAFF. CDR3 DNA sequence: TGTGCCAGCAGCCCCCTCTGGGAGAACACTGAAGCTTTCTTT.

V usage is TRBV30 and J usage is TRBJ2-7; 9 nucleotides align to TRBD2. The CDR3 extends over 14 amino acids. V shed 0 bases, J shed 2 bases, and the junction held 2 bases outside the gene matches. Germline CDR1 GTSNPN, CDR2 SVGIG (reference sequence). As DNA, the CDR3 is TGTGCCTGGAGTGTTAGCGGGGGAGCCTACGAGCAGTACTTC. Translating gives CAWSVSGGAYEQYF.

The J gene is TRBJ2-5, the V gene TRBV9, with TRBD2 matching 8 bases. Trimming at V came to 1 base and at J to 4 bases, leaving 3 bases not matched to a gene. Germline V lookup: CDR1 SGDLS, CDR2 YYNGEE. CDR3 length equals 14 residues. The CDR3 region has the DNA TGTGCCAGCAGCGTAAGCGGGGGCCTAGAGACCCAGTACTTC. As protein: CASSVSGGLETQYF.

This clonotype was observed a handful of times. The CDR3 region is CASSLLPGTALSGANVLTF. The CDR3 DNA sequence: TGCGCCAGCAGCTTGCTCCCAGGGACAGCCCTCTCTGGGGCCAACGTCCTGACTTTC. The chain joins TRBV5-1 to TRBJ2-6; 7 nucleotides align to TRBD1. Germline CDR1 is SGHRS and CDR2 is YFSETQ. This CDR3 is built from 19 residues. Trimming removed 1 base from V and 0 bases from J; junction bases left unmatched: 10.

The CDR3 is CASSLEILSSYNEQFF. For the CDR3, the DNA is TGTGCCAGCAGCTTGGAAATATTGAGCTCCTACAATGAGCAGTTCTTC. The rearrangement uses TRBV11-2 and TRBJ2-1; D remains ambiguous. The V end was cut by 3 bases, the J end by 0 bases, with 12 bases between. The CDR3 contains 16 residues. Germline V lookup: CDR1 SGHAT, CDR2 FQNNGV.